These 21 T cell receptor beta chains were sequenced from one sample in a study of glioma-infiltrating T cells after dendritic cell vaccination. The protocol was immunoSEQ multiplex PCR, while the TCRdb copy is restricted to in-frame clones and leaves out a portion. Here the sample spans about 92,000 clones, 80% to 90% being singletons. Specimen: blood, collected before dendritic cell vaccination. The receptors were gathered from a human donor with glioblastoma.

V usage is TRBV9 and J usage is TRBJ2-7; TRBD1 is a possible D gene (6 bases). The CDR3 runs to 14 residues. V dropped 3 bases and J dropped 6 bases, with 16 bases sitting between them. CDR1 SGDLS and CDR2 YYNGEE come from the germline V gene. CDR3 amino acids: CASSGGGILGEQYF. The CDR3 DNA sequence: TGTGCCAGCAGCGGAGGGGGTATTCTCGGCGAGCAGTACTTC.

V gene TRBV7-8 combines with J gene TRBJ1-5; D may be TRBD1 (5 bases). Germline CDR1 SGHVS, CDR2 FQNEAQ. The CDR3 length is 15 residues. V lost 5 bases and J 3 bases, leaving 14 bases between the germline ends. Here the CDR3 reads CASSRPDSVNQPQHF. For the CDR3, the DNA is TGTGCCAGCAGCCGACCCGACAGTGTCAATCAGCCCCAGCATTTT.

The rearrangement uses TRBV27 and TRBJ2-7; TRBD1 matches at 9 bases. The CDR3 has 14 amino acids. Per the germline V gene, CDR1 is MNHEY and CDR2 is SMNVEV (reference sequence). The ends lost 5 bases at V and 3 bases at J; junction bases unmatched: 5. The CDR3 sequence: CASSHGQGYYEQYF. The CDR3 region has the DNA TGTGCCAGCAGTCACGGACAGGGGTACTACGAGCAGTACTTC.

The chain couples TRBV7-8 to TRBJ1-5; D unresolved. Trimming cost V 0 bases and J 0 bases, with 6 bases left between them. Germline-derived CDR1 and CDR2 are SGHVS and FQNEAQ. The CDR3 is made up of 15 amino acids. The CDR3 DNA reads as TGTGCCAGCAGCTTAGCGCATAGTAGCAATCAGCCCCAGCATTTT. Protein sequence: CASSLAHSSNQPQHF.

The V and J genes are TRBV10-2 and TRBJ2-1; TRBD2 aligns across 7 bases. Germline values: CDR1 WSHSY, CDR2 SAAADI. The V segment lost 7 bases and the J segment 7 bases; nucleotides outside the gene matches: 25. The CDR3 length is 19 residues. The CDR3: CASTPKLWGFTSGRNEQFF. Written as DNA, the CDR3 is TGCGCCAGCACCCCAAAGTTGTGGGGTTTCACCTCCGGGAGGAATGAGCAGTTCTTC.

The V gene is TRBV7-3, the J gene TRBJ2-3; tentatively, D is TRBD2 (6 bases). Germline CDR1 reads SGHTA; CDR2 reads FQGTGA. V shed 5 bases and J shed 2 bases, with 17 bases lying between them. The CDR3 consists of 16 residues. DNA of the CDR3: TGTGCCAGCAGCCGAGGGGCGGGGAGCGCCACAGATACGCAGTATTTT. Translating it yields CASSRGAGSATDTQYF.

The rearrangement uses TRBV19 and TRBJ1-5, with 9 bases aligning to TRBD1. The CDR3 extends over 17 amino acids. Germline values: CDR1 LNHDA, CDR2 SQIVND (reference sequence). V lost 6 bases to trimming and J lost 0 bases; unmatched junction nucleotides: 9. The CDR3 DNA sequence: TGTGCCAGTAGCCGGGACAGGGACGGTAATAGCAATCAGCCCCAGCATTTT. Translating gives CASSRDRDGNSNQPQHF.

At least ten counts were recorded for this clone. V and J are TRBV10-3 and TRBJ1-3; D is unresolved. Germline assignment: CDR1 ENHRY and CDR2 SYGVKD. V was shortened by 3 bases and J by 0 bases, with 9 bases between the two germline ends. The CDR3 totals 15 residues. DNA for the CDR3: TGTGCCATCAGTGATCAGGAGGACTCTGGAAACACCATATATTTT. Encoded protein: CAISDQEDSGNTIYF.

CDR3 coding DNA: TGTGCCAGCAGCGCCCGGGACAGGGGGCGACAAGAGACCCAGTACTTC. This translates into CASSARDRGRQETQYF. The rearrangement links TRBV2 to TRBJ2-5; TRBD1 agrees at 12 bases. CDR3 size: 16 residues. Trimming took 6 bases from V and 2 from J; bases not matched to a gene: 7. Germline-derived CDR1 and CDR2 are SNHLY and FYNNEI. The whole variable domain, filled in from reference TRBV2 and TRBJ2-5, reads EPEVTQTPSHQVTQMGQEVILRCVPISNHLYFYWYRQILGQKVEFLVSFYNNEISEKSEIFDDQFSVERPDGSNFTLKIRSTKLEDSAMYFCASSARDRGRQETQYFGPGTRLLVL.

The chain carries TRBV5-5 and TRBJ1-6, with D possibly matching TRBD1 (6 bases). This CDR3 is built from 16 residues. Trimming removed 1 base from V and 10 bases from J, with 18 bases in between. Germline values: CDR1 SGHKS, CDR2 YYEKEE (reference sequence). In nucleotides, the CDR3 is TGTGCCAGCAGCTTGAGTCCAGGGGCGACCGGGTCACCCCTCCACTTT. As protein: CASSLSPGATGSPLHF.

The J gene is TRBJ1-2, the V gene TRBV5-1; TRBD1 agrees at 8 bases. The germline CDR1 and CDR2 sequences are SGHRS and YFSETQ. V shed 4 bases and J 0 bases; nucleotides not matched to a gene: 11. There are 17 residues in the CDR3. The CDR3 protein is CASSRPEKDRANYGYTF. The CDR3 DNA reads TGCGCCAGCAGCCGACCGGAAAAGGACAGGGCTAACTATGGCTACACCTTC.

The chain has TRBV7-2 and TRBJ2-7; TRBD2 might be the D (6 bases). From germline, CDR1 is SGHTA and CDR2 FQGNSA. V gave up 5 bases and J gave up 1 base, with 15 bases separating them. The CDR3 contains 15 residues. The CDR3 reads CASSPWGEVSYEQYF. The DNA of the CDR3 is TGTGCCAGCAGCCCTTGGGGGGAAGTTTCCTACGAGCAGTACTTC.

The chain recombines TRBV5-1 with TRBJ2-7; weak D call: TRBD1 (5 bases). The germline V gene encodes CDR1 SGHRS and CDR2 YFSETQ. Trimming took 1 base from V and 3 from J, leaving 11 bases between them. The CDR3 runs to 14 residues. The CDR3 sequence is CASSLRGLHYEQYF. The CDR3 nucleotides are TGCGCCAGCAGCTTGAGGGGCCTACACTACGAGCAGTACTTC. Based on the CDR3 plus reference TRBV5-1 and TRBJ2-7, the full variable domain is KAGVTQTPRYLIKTRGQQVTLSCSPISGHRSVSWYQQTPGQGLQFLFEYFSETQRNKGNFPGRFSGRQFSNSRSEMNVSTLELGDSALYLCASSLRGLHYEQYFGPGTRLTVT.

The CDR3 is CASSLETTVTETQYF. The CDR3 DNA follows: TGTGCCAGCAGCCTGGAAACGACAGTCACGGAGACCCAGTACTTC. The chain combines TRBV7-9 with TRBJ2-5; perhaps TRBD1 as D (5 bases). Germline CDR1 reads SEHNR; CDR2 reads FQNEAQ (reference sequence). CDR3 length equals 15 residues. The V end lost 5 bases, the J end lost 5 bases, and 18 bases lay between the germline ends.

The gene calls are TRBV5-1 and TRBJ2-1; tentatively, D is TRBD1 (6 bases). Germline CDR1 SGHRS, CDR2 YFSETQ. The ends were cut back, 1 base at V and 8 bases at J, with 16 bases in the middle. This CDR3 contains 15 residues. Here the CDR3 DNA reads TGCGCCAGCAGCTTGAGGGGGATAGAGGGTTATGAGCAGTTCTTC. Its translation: CASSLRGIEGYEQFF.

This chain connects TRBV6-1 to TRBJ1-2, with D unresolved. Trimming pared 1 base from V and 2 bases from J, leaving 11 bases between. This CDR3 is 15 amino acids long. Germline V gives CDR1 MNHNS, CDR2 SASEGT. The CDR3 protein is CASSEGAPFNYGYTF. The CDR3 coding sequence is TGTGCCAGCAGTGAAGGGGCCCCTTTCAACTATGGCTACACCTTC.

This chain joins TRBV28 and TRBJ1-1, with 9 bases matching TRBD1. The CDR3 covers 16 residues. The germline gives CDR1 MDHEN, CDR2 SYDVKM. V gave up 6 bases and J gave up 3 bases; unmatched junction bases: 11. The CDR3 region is CASRATGGQKYTEAFF. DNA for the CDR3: TGTGCCAGCAGGGCTACAGGGGGCCAGAAGTACACTGAAGCTTTCTTT.

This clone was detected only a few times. CDR3 loop: CASSSSDRHNEQYF. The CDR3 nucleotides read TGTGCCAGCAGTTCCTCCGACAGGCACAACGAGCAGTACTTC. This rearrangement joins TRBV6-5 to TRBJ2-7; a weak D match, TRBD1 (6 bases). Trimming left V 4 bases short and J 5 bases short, with 15 bases between. CDR1 is MNHEY and CDR2 is SVGAGI in the germline V gene. This CDR3 region has 14 residues.

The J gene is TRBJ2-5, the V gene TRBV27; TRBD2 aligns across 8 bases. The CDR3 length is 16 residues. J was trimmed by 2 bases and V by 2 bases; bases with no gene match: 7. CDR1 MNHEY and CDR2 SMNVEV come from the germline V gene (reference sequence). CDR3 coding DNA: TGTGCCAGCAGTTTAGTGGTGCGGGGGGCACAAGAGACCCAGTACTTC. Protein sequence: CASSLVVRGAQETQYF.

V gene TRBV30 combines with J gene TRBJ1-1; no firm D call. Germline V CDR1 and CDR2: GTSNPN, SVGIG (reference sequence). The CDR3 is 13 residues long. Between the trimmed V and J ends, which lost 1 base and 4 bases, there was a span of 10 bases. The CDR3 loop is CAWSASRSTEAFF. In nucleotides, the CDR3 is TGTGCCTGGAGTGCTTCGAGGTCCACTGAAGCTTTCTTT.

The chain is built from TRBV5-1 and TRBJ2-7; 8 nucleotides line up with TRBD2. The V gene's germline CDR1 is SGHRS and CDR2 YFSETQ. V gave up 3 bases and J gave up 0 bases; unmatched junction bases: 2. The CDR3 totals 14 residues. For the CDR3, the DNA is TGCGCCAGCAGCTCCGGGGGGGCCTCCTACGAGCAGTACTTC. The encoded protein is CASSSGGASYEQYF.